The clone carrying this T cell receptor beta chain occurred a few times. This entry comes from a study of blood T cell repertoires in COVID-19. Study-level information: The United States, Italy and Spain were the sources of the acute and convalescent COVID-19 samples. PBMCs, B-cell-depleted T cells, or T cells provided the cDNA or gDNA that made up the material.

Under the authors' procedure: Reference gene primer amplification yielded estimated nucleated cell counts. The protocol was immunoSEQ multiplex PCR, while the TCRdb copy is restricted to in-frame clones and leaves out a portion. The V and J calls and clone size come from that table; D and trimming were worked out from the DNA. This sample has hundreds of thousands of clones; roughly 90% occur once, and the top ten carry approximately 4.3%. The material sequenced was peripheral blood. This TCR was sampled from a woman in her 30s with acute or convalescent COVID-19.

DNA of the CDR3: TGTGCCAGCATCCCGGACAGGGGCGCCAATCAGCCCCAGCATTTT. Translation gives CASIPDRGANQPQHF. This chain connects TRBV2 to TRBJ1-5; TRBD1 agrees at 9 bases. V was clipped by 7 bases and J by 3 bases; unmatched bases: 7. This CDR3 spans 15 amino acids. From germline, CDR1 is SNHLY and CDR2 FYNNEI.